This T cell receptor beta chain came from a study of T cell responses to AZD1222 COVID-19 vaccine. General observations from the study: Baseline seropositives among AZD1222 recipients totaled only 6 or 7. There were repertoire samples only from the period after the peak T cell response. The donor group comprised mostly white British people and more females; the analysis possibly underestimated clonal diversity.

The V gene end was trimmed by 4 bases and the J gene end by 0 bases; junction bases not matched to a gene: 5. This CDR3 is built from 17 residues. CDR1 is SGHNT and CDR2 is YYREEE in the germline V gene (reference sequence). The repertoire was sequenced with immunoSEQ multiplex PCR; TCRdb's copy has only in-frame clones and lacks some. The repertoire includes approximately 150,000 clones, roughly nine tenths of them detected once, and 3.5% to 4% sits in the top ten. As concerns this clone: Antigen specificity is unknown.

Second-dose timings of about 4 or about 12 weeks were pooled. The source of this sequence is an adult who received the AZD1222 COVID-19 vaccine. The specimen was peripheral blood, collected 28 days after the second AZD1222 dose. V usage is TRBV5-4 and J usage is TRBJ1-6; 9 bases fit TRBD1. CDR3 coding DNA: TGTGCCAGCAGCCTAGGACAGGGGAGCTCCTATAATTCACCCCTCCACTTT. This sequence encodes CASSLGQGSSYNSPLHF. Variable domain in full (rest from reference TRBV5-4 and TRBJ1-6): ETGVTQSPTHLIKTRGQQVTLRCSSQSGHNTVSWYQQALGQGPQFIFQYYREEENGRGNFPPRFSGLQFPNYSSELNVNALELDDSALYLCASSLGQGSSYNSPLHFGNGTRLTVT.